Below are 18 T cell receptor beta chains sequenced from a single sample in a study of blood T cell repertoires in COVID-19. Assay used: immunoSEQ multiplex PCR; TCRdb lists only in-frame clones, some missing. Of tens of thousands of clones in the sample, roughly 88% were seen once. The sample comprised peripheral blood. The origin of the receptors is a human donor in a cohort sampled during active COVID-19.

The rearrangement joins TRBV19 to TRBJ2-3; D might be TRBD2 (6 bases). Germline-derived CDR1 and CDR2 are LNHDA and SQIVND (reference sequence). V lost 3 bases and J 2 bases, leaving 18 bases between the germline ends. CDR3 size: 17 residues. CDR3 in amino acids: CASSINPRLANTDTQYF. The CDR3 bases are TGTGCCAGTAGTATCAACCCTCGGCTAGCGAACACAGATACGCAGTATTTT.

V gene TRBV7-2 combines with J gene TRBJ2-7; no reliable D call. CDR1 and CDR2 from the germline V gene are SGHTA and FQGNSA. The length of the CDR3 is 15 residues. With 2 bases removed from V and 0 bases from J, the gap between germline ends came to 11 bases. CDR3 amino acids: CASSLITGFSYEQYF. In nucleotides, the CDR3 is TGTGCCAGCAGCTTAATAACCGGGTTCTCCTACGAGCAGTACTTC.

This clone was observed a handful of times. The chain links TRBV19 to TRBJ2-3, with a possible D match to TRBD2 (5 bases). V lost 7 bases, J lost 1 base, and 12 bases lay in between. The CDR3 loop spans 14 amino acids. CDR1 LNHDA and CDR2 SQIVND come from the germline V gene (reference sequence). In DNA, the CDR3 is TGTGCCAGTACCTTAACCGGGGGCACAGATACGCAGTATTTT. It codes for CASTLTGGTDTQYF.

This chain uses TRBV6-1 with TRBJ1-5; TRBD1 might be the D (6 bases). This CDR3 has 16 residues. V was trimmed by 1 base and J by 7 bases, leaving 17 bases between them. CDR1 MNHNS and CDR2 SASEGT come from the germline V gene. This chain's CDR3 is CASSEDSDRRLQPQHF. The DNA for the CDR3 is TGTGCCAGCAGTGAAGACTCGGACAGAAGACTCCAGCCCCAGCATTTT.

CDR3 bases: TGTGCCAGCAGCAAATATCCCCCTAGCGGGGGGGCCAGAGATACGCAGTATTTT. It translates to CASSKYPPSGGARDTQYF. This rearrangement joins TRBV21-1 to TRBJ2-3; the table's D call, TRBD2, was not checked against the DNA. TRBV21-1 constitutes a pseudogene. The CDR3 consists of 18 residues.

The chain employs TRBV13 and TRBJ2-5; 8 positions match TRBD1. This CDR3 is built from 18 residues. Trimming removed 5 bases from V and 2 bases from J; junction bases left unmatched: 16. Germline CDR1 is PRHDT and CDR2 is FYEKMQ (reference sequence). CDR3 nucleotides: TGTGCCAGCAGCCCGAATGTAGAGAACGGGACAGGACAAGAGACCCAGTACTTC. Protein sequence: CASSPNVENGTGQETQYF.

The gene calls are TRBV6-2 or TRBV6-3 and TRBJ2-5; TRBD2 aligns across 9 bases. The length of the CDR3 is 18 residues. Germline V gene lookup returns CDR1 MNHEY and CDR2 SVGEGT. V shed 0 bases, J shed 1 base, and the junction held 9 bases outside the gene matches. CDR3 in amino acids: CASSYSPQAGGTQETQYF. CDR3 nucleotides: TGTGCCAGCAGTTACTCTCCTCAAGCGGGGGGTACCCAAGAGACCCAGTACTTC.

This clone was picked up a small number of times. At one end the junction does not follow the germline gene, possibly because of a read error. The chain joins TRBV4-1 to TRBJ1-2, with 8 bases aligning to TRBD1. The germline CDR1 and CDR2 sequences are MGHRA and YSYEKL. This CDR3 is built from 13 residues. In nucleotides, the CDR3 is TGCGCCAGCAGCCAGGACAGGGCCACCCTCTCGGCGTTC. It encodes CASSQDRATLSAF.

The chain carries TRBV5-5 and TRBJ2-1; TRBD1 aligns across 9 bases. With 4 bases clipped from V and 2 bases from J, the junction kept 4 bases outside the gene matches. The CDR3 runs to 15 residues. The germline gives CDR1 SGHKS, CDR2 YYEKEE (reference sequence). The CDR3 DNA sequence: TGTGCCAGCAGCCTGGACAGGGGACCCTACAATGAGCAGTTCTTC. This encodes CASSLDRGPYNEQFF.

The chain is built from TRBV7-8 and TRBJ2-5; 15 nucleotides agree with TRBD2. Germline V gene lookup returns CDR1 SGHVS and CDR2 FQNEAQ. The CDR3 consists of 20 residues. The V gene end was trimmed by 1 base and the J gene end by 0 bases; junction bases not matched to a gene: 9. The CDR3 protein is CASSLGPAGTSGRYQETQYF. The CDR3 nucleotides read TGTGCCAGCAGCTTAGGTCCCGCCGGGACTAGCGGGAGGTACCAAGAGACCCAGTACTTC.

The chain links TRBV21-1 to TRBJ2-7; the table calls TRBD2, which could not be checked here. TRBV21-1 is a pseudogene. This CDR3 has 15 amino acids. In DNA, the CDR3 is TGTGCCAGCAGCAAAAGAGGTGGGAGGGTCGACGAGCAGTACTTC. This sequence encodes CASSKRGGRVDEQYF.

This sequence joins TRBV4-2 and TRBJ2-1; a possible D gene is TRBD1 (6 bases). CDR3 length equals 15 residues. Trimming took off 4 bases at V and 2 bases at J, with 12 bases between the two ends. The germline gives CDR1 LGHNA, CDR2 YNFKEQ. The CDR3 region is CASSLTTGAYNEQFF. The CDR3 DNA sequence: TGTGCCAGCAGCCTTACGACAGGAGCCTACAATGAGCAGTTCTTC.

Regarding this clone: One end of the junction varies from germline; a read error may be responsible. J is TRBJ2-5 and V is TRBV13; TRBD2 is a possible D gene (5 bases). The V gene's germline CDR1 is PRHDT and CDR2 FYEKMQ (reference sequence). This CDR3 region has 14 residues. The CDR3 DNA reads TGTGCCAGCAGCCTAGGGAGTTCGCCAGAGACCCAGTACTTC. This codes for CASSLGSSPETQYF. Supplemented by reference TRBV13 and TRBJ2-5, the full variable domain reads AAGVIQSPRHLIKEKRETATLKCYPIPRHDTVYWYQQGPGQDPQFLISFYEKMQSDKGSIPDRFSAQQFSDYHSELNMSSLELGDSALYFCASSLGSSPETQYFGPGTRLLVL.

The chain combines TRBV3-1 (or the pseudogene TRBV3-2) with TRBJ1-3; perhaps TRBD1 as D (5 bases). CDR3 size: 14 residues. Germline values: CDR1 LGHDT, CDR2 YNNKEL (reference sequence). V lost 0 bases and J 4 bases, leaving 7 bases between the germline ends. CDR3 sequence: CASSQEGGGNTIYF. CDR3 sequence (DNA): TGTGCCAGCAGCCAAGAGGGGGGAGGAAACACCATATATTTT.

The V call is TRBV28, the J call TRBJ2-5; D may be TRBD2 (5 bases). Germline values: CDR1 MDHEN, CDR2 SYDVKM. This CDR3 comprises 12 residues. V was trimmed by 3 bases and J by 9 bases, leaving 11 bases between them. CDR3 loop: CASSFGGAAQYF. The CDR3 nucleotides read TGTGCCAGCAGTTTCGGAGGCGCGGCCCAGTACTTC.

This chain joins TRBV7-2 and TRBJ2-6; 8 bases are shared with TRBD1. The CDR3 runs to 18 residues. Trimming at V came to 3 bases and at J to 0 bases, leaving 7 bases not matched to a gene. Germline V CDR1 and CDR2: SGHTA, FQGNSA. The CDR3 protein is CASSLDRATRSGANVLTF. The CDR3 bases are TGTGCCAGCAGCTTGGACAGGGCAACTCGCTCTGGGGCCAACGTCCTGACTTTC.

V usage is TRBV2 and J usage is TRBJ2-7, with D maybe TRBD2 (6 bases). Germline-derived CDR1 and CDR2 are SNHLY and FYNNEI. The length of the CDR3 is 11 residues. Trimming pared 7 bases from V and 6 bases from J, leaving 10 bases between. For the CDR3, the DNA is TGTGCCAGCACTGGGACTGCCGAGCAGTACTTC. This encodes CASTGTAEQYF.

The rearrangement uses TRBV3-1 (or the pseudogene TRBV3-2) and TRBJ1-3; D not certain. Germline V CDR1 and CDR2: LGHDT, YNNKEL (reference sequence). Trimming stripped 0 bases from V and 0 bases from J, with 9 bases between. The CDR3 contains 16 residues. CDR3 region: CASSQEWQDSGNTIYF. In nucleotides, the CDR3 is TGTGCCAGCAGCCAAGAATGGCAGGACTCTGGAAACACCATATATTTT.